These T cell receptor beta chains were read from a single sample in a study of cytomegalovirus exposure and HLA in healthy donors. Measured with immunoSEQ multiplex PCR; TCRdb has only the in-frame clones, and not every one. The table shows some 150,000 clones, with roughly 70% occurring only once. The source material was PBMCs. Receptor source: a man between 18 and 35 years old in good health and CMV-seropositive. The CDR3 runs from the conserved cysteine through the conserved F or W.

CDR3aa,j_gene,v_gene
CASRQFPGQYYEQYF,TRBJ2-7,TRBV7-3
CASSVGVGDTEAFF,TRBJ1-1,TRBV9
CASSFGTGAYEQYF,TRBJ2-7,TRBV7-8
CASSSAGQGGETQYF,TRBJ2-5,TRBV28
CASTPGRGKGYEQYF,TRBJ2-7,TRBV21-1
CASSPLNLPGTDTQYF,TRBJ2-3,TRBV4-2
CASTRRQGLGNEQYF,TRBJ2-7,TRBV5-6
CASSLLTAYGYTF,TRBJ1-2,TRBV7-2
CASSLKPSGGYNEQFF,TRBJ2-1,TRBV5-1
CASSHRLANTGELFF,TRBJ2-2,TRBV13
CASSVGLVGAQYF,TRBJ2-5,TRBV6-1
CASSPVTVNTEAFF,TRBJ1-1,TRBV18
CASSRDREWEETQYF,TRBJ2-5,TRBV18
CASSSRTSGRAKEYNEQFF,TRBJ2-1,TRBV5-4
CASSLGLANEQFF,TRBJ2-1,TRBV25-1
CASSYGGDTEAFF,TRBJ1-1,TRBV28
CSVGQGSLAEQYF,TRBJ2-7,TRBV29-1
CASSSSGSGGPSSYEQYF,TRBJ2-7,TRBV13
CSVSRALNTEAFF,TRBJ1-1,TRBV29-1
CASSATRRGAKNIQYF,TRBJ2-4,TRBV4-2
CASSQSTDTQYF,TRBJ2-3,TRBV27
CASSLVTVDTGELFF,TRBJ2-2,TRBV5-1
CATRQADTQYF,TRBJ2-3,TRBV6-5
CASSKSAWEKLFF,TRBJ1-4,TRBV27
CASSSRGKITGQPQHF,TRBJ1-5,TRBV28
CASSKGLTASYEQYF,TRBJ2-7,TRBV5-6
CASSPGGRGSGNTIYF,TRBJ1-3,TRBV5-1